One sample yielded the 15 T cell receptor beta chains listed below, sequenced in a study of T cell responses to AZD1222 COVID-19 vaccine. Clones were sequenced by immunoSEQ multiplex PCR, and TCRdb holds only the in-frame ones, with some missing. The sample has 90,000 to 110,000 clones, 70% to 90% seen once. Here the sequenced sample was peripheral blood, taken on day 0 of AZD1222 vaccination. The receptors here all came from an adult in good health.

The CDR3: CASSYEGRKSPLHF. For the CDR3, the DNA is TGTGCCAGCAGTTACGAGGGGAGAAAATCACCCCTCCACTTT. This sequence joins TRBV27 and TRBJ1-6, with a possible D match to TRBD1 (5 bases). Trimming removed 4 bases at V and 10 bases at J, with 14 bases between. Germline values: CDR1 MNHEY, CDR2 SMNVEV (reference sequence). The CDR3 loop spans 14 amino acids.

The J gene is TRBJ1-2, the V gene TRBV3-1 (or the pseudogene TRBV3-2); D not certain. Per the germline V gene, CDR1 is LGHDT and CDR2 is YNNKEL (reference sequence). Trimming stripped 3 bases from V and 5 bases from J, with 16 bases between. The CDR3 has 15 residues. CDR3 in DNA: TGTGCCAGCAGCCAGCTAAGTGGCAGCCCTTATGGCTACACCTTC. This encodes CASSQLSGSPYGYTF.

The V call is TRBV11-2, the J call TRBJ1-1; D is uncertain. Germline values: CDR1 SGHAT, CDR2 FQNNGV. Trimming removed 3 bases from V and 0 bases from J, with 8 bases in between. The CDR3 is 14 residues long. DNA of the CDR3: TGTGCCAGCAGCTTCCAGCCCATGAACACTGAAGCTTTCTTT. As protein: CASSFQPMNTEAFF.

This chain uses TRBV11-2 with TRBJ1-4; D is uncertain. Trimming removed 2 bases at V and 5 bases at J, with 9 bases between. Germline V gene data show CDR1 as SGHAT and CDR2 as FQNNGV. The CDR3 extends over 14 amino acids. This chain's CDR3 is CASSLFGRNEKLFF. In nucleotides, the CDR3 is TGTGCCAGCAGCTTATTTGGACGGAATGAAAAACTGTTTTTT.

The chain uses TRBV7-2 and TRBJ1-1; TRBD1 might be the D (5 bases). V lost 4 bases and J lost 0, with 18 bases in between. CDR3 length equals 17 residues. Germline CDR1 and CDR2: SGHTA and FQGNSA. CDR3 DNA sequence: TGTGCCAGCAGCTCGACCGGGACCACTCACATGAACACTGAAGCTTTCTTT. It is translated as CASSSTGTTHMNTEAFF.

CDR3: CASLNGNSPLHF. CDR3 coding DNA: TGTGCCAGCCTTAACGGGAATTCACCCCTCCACTTT. The chain couples TRBV2 to TRBJ1-6, with D uncertain. This CDR3 spans 12 amino acids. Trimming took 8 bases from V and 7 from J, leaving 9 bases between them. Germline V gives CDR1 SNHLY, CDR2 FYNNEI. Combining the CDR3 with reference TRBV2 and TRBJ1-6 gives the whole variable domain EPEVTQTPSHQVTQMGQEVILRCVPISNHLYFYWYRQILGQKVEFLVSFYNNEISEKSEIFDDQFSVERPDGSNFTLKIRSTKLEDSAMYFCASLNGNSPLHFGNGTRLTVT.

The chain employs TRBV6-5 and TRBJ2-1; possibly TRBD1 for D (6 bases). Trimming shortened V by 10 bases and J by 4 bases, and 20 bases separated the two germline ends. The CDR3 extends over 15 amino acids. In germline, CDR1 is MNHEY, CDR2 SVGAGI. CDR3 bases: TGTGCCACAAAAACAGGGTCAGTACCGTACAATGAGCAGTTCTTC. This translates into CATKTGSVPYNEQFF.

The CDR3 loop reads CASSQRTGPSTDTQYF. In DNA, the CDR3 is TGTGCCAGCAGCCAGAGGACAGGACCTAGCACAGATACGCAGTATTTT. The chain recombines TRBV4-2 with TRBJ2-3, with 7 bases fitting TRBD1. Germline V lookup: CDR1 LGHNA, CDR2 YNFKEQ. This CDR3 is built from 16 residues. The junction had 6 bases not matched to a gene; V was cut back by 3 bases and J by 0 bases.

This rearrangement joins TRBV19 to TRBJ2-2, with D uncertain. Trimming cost V 7 bases and J 6 bases, with 9 bases left between them. Germline V CDR1 and CDR2: LNHDA, SQIVND (reference sequence). The CDR3 loop spans 12 amino acids. CDR3 region: CASTQGPGELFF. DNA of the CDR3: TGTGCCAGTACTCAAGGGCCCGGGGAGCTGTTTTTT.

The genes are TRBV21-1 and TRBJ1-2; the table's D gene call, TRBD1, was not cross checked with the DNA. TRBV21-1 is reported as a pseudogene. The CDR3 extends over 17 amino acids. This CDR3 reads CASSSAGQGASDYGYTF. The CDR3 region has the DNA TGTGCCAGCAGCTCCGCCGGACAGGGGGCGTCGGACTATGGCTACACCTTC.

This clone occurred once. The gene calls are TRBV7-3 and TRBJ2-1; D remains unclear. Trimming pared 4 bases from V and 6 bases from J, leaving 10 bases between. The CDR3 contains 13 residues. CDR1 and CDR2 from the germline V gene are SGHTA and FQGTGA. CDR3 in DNA: TGTGCCAGCAGCTCCCGTAACTCCAATGAGCAGTTCTTC. This translates into CASSSRNSNEQFF. Combining the CDR3 with reference TRBV7-3 and TRBJ2-1 gives the whole variable domain GAGVSQTPSNKVTEKGKYVELRCDPISGHTALYWYRQSLGQGPEFLIYFQGTGAADDSGLPNDRFFAVRPEGSVSTLKIQRTERGDSAVYLCASSSRNSNEQFFGPGTRLTVL.

The chain recombines TRBV19 with TRBJ2-7; possibly TRBD2 for D (6 bases). The V and J ends lost 1 base and 9 bases respectively, with 13 bases between them. Germline CDR1 LNHDA, CDR2 SQIVND (reference sequence). The length of the CDR3 is 13 residues. The CDR3 protein is CASSIGPGGAQYF. The CDR3 DNA sequence: TGTGCCAGTAGTATAGGCCCAGGAGGGGCGCAGTACTTC. The entire variable domain, with the rest obtained from reference TRBV19 and TRBJ2-7, is as follows: DGGITQSPKYLFRKEGQNVTLSCEQNLNHDAMYWYRQDPGQGLRLIYYSQIVNDFQKGDIAEGYSVSREKKESFPLTVTSAQKNPTAFYLCASSIGPGGAQYFGPGTRLTVT.

The chain has TRBV3-1 (or the pseudogene TRBV3-2) and TRBJ1-1; a weak D match, TRBD1 (6 bases). V lost 2 bases and J 4 bases, leaving 17 bases between the germline ends. The CDR3 is 16 residues long. CDR1 is LGHDT and CDR2 is YNNKEL in the germline V gene (reference sequence). The DNA for the CDR3 is TGTGCCAGCAGCCAAACATCGCAGGGGCAAGGCACTGAAGCTTTCTTT. Translating it yields CASSQTSQGQGTEAFF.

The chain recombines TRBV18 with TRBJ1-2, with a possible D match to TRBD1 (5 bases). CDR3 length: 14 amino acids. CDR1 is KGHSH and CDR2 is LQKENI in the germline V gene. The V gene lost 3 bases and the J gene lost 6 bases, with 14 bases spanning the gap. This CDR3 reads CASSPGVQGHGYTF. The CDR3 bases are TGTGCCAGCTCACCGGGGGTGCAGGGCCATGGCTACACCTTC.

This chain links TRBV5-1 with TRBJ2-3; 8 nucleotides line up with TRBD1. The CDR3 length is 16 residues. V lost 0 bases to trimming and J lost 3 bases; unmatched junction nucleotides: 6. From germline, CDR1 is SGHRS and CDR2 YFSETQ. The CDR3, as DNA: TGCGCCAGCAGCTTGGCGGGCAGGGGGCTGACAGATACGCAGTATTTT. It translates to CASSLAGRGLTDTQYF.